By frequency, the clone carrying this TCR beta chain registers medium-sized (0.01 to 0.1%). Its antigen is not known. This sample was included in a study of T cell clusters in autoimmune cytopenias. About the study: TRB sequencing had a median about 49,000 reads and 2,000 to 3,000 distinct clonotypes per sample. Points from the study as a whole: No cluster-lack signature appeared between secondary cytopenia and chronic lymphocytic leukemia patients, apparently due to lymphoma masking.

Germline-derived CDR1 and CDR2 are SGHNT and YYREEE (reference sequence). There are 14 residues in the CDR3. TRB was amplified by touch-down multiplex PCR, primer pools A and B combined. TCRdb reworked the multiplex PCR reads into one entry per CDR3 protein, no DNA. The sample shows roughly 6,100 distinct CDR3 sequences, and about two fifths sits with its ten largest clones. About 37,500 genome equivalents of blood DNA were amplified for TRB. The sample was also reused in another study, on T cell repertoires in aging, cancer and after chemotherapy. As that report states: Healthy donor repertoires were recorded over several months to years and showed clear clonal overlap.

The sequenced sample consisted of peripheral blood. The chain has TRBV5-4 and TRBJ1-2; the TCRdb D gene call, TRBD1, has no DNA to confirm it. The receptor comes from a human donor in good health. CDR3: CASTEGAPNYGYTF.